Below, 14 T cell receptor beta chains from the same sample are listed, as sequenced in a study of T cells expressing NK-cell markers. TCRdb reanalyzed the 5' RACE reads, giving one entry per CDR3 protein sequence and no DNA. This listing includes about 400,000 distinct CDR3 sequences. The sample was blood T cells: a sorted CD56 or NKG2C T cell subset, CD4+ or CD8+ T cells, or bulk PBMC T cells (not recorded which). These receptors originate from a woman between 45 and 60 years old in good health.

The chain uses TRBV28 and TRBJ2-7; TCRdb reports TRBD1, a call that lacks DNA to check it against. CDR3 size: 15 residues. CDR1 is MDHEN and CDR2 is SYDVKM in the germline V gene. CDR3 in amino acids: CAFRRGGQGDHEQYF.

The chain couples TRBV7-8 to TRBJ2-1; TCRdb designates TRBD2, a call that cannot be tested without DNA. Germline V gives CDR1 SGHVS, CDR2 FQNEAQ. There are 17 residues in the CDR3. CDR3: CASSLLLAGGPGNEQFF.

The V gene is TRBV15, the J gene TRBJ2-6; the TCRdb D gene call, TRBD1, has no DNA to confirm it. The CDR3 is made up of 16 amino acids. The germline CDR1 and CDR2 sequences are LNHNV and YYDKDF (reference sequence). The CDR3 is CATSRDRGSGANVLTF.

The chain is built from TRBV9 and TRBJ2-3; TCRdb gives TRBD1 as the D gene, but with no DNA this cannot be confirmed. CDR3 length: 14 residues. The germline V gene has CDR1 SGDLS and CDR2 YYNGEE. CDR3 amino acids: CASSVEGGKDTQYF.

The chain has TRBV11-2 and TRBJ2-1; the D call of TRBD2 rests on TCRdb alone, since no DNA is present to check it. Germline values: CDR1 SGHAT, CDR2 FQNNGV. The CDR3 is made up of 17 amino acids. CDR3 amino acids: CASSLRRGASTHNEQFF.

J is TRBJ2-1 and V is TRBV11-2; the D gene TCRdb calls, TRBD1, cannot be checked with no DNA. Germline CDR1 SGHAT, CDR2 FQNNGV. The CDR3 covers 14 residues. The chain's CDR3 is CASSRIQGYNEQFF.

The chain combines TRBV11-3 with TRBJ2-1; as DNA is missing, the TRBD2 call by TCRdb cannot be tested. The CDR3 runs to 15 residues. CDR1 and CDR2 from the germline V gene are SGHNT and YENEEA. This chain's CDR3 is CASSSIKAEGGEQFF.

CDR3 in amino acids: CASIGGDRAGQPQHF. V and J are TRBV19 and TRBJ1-5; TCRdb calls TRBD1, which cannot be checked without DNA. CDR1 is LNHDA, CDR2 SQIVND, per germline (reference sequence). This CDR3 comprises 15 residues.

The chain links TRBV20-1 to TRBJ1-6. Germline-derived CDR1 and CDR2 are DFQATT and SNEGSKA (reference sequence). The CDR3 extends over 13 amino acids. CDR3 sequence reads: CSAGRVKNSPLHF.

This chain uses TRBV19 with TRBJ1-5; the D call from TCRdb, TRBD1, cannot be confirmed without DNA. The CDR3 loop spans 13 amino acids. Germline lookup yields CDR1 LNHDA and CDR2 SQIVND (reference sequence). The CDR3 loop is CASNSREGRPQHF.

The genes are TRBV20-1 and TRBJ2-5. CDR3 length equals 14 residues. The V gene's germline CDR1 is DFQATT and CDR2 SNEGSKA (reference sequence). CDR3 protein: CSARVGNLRETQYF.

The chain joins TRBV5-1 to TRBJ2-2; the D call from TCRdb, TRBD2, cannot be confirmed without DNA. The CDR3 consists of 17 residues. Germline CDR1 and CDR2: SGHRS and YFSETQ. CDR3 region: CASSLDPSGPNTGELFF.

J is TRBJ1-1 and V is TRBV27; TCRdb indicates TRBD1, and absent DNA this call remains unverified. CDR3 length: 15 residues. The germline V gene has CDR1 MNHEY and CDR2 SMNVEV (reference sequence). CDR3 amino acids: CASSPRQGGNTEAFF.

The chain is built from TRBV29-1 and TRBJ2-5. Germline lookup yields CDR1 SQVTM and CDR2 ANQGSEA. The CDR3 consists of 13 residues. The CDR3 here is CSGSDRLQETQYF.